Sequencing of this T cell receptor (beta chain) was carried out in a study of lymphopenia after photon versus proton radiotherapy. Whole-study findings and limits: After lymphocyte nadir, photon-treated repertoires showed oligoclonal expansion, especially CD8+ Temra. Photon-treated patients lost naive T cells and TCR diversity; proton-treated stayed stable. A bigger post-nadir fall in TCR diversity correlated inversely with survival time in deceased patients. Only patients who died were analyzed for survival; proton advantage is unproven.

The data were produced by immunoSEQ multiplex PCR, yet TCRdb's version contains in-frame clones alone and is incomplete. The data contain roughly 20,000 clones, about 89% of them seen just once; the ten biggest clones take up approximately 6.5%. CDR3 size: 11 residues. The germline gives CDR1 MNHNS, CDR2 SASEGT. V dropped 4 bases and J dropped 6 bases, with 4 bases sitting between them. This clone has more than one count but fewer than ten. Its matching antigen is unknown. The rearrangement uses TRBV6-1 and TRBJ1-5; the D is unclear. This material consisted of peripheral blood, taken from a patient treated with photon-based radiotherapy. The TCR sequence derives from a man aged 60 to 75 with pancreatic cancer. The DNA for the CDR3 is TGTGCCAGCAGTGCCGGTCAGCCCCAGCATTTT. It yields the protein CASSAGQPQHF.